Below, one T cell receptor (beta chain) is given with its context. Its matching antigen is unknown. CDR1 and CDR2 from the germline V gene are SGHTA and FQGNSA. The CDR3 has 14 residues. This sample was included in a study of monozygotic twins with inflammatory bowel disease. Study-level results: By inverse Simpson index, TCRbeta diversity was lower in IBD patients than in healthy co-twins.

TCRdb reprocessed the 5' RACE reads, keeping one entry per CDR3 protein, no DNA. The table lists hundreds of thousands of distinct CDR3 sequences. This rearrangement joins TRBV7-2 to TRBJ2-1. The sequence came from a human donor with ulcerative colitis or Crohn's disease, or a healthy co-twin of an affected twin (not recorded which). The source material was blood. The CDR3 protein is CASISGSSYNEQFF.